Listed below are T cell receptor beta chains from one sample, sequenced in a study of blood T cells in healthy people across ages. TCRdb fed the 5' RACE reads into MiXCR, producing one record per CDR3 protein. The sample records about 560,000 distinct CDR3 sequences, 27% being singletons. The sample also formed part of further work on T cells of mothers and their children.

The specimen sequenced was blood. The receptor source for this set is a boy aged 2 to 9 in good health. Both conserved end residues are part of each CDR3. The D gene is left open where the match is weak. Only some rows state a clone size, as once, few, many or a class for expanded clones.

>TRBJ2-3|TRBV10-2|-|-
TGCGCCAGCAGTACAGGGTTACCAGATACGCAGTATTTT
CASSTGLPDTQYF
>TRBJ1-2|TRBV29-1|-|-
TGCAGCGTCGAGCCCGAGGGGGGCTACACCTTC
CSVEPEGGYTF
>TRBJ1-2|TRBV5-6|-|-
TGTGCCAGCAGCTTGGCCTCTGCTCGGGCAGGGCGAATCTATGGCTACACCTTC
CASSLASARAGRIYGYTF
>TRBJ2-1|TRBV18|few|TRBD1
TGTGCCAGCTCACCAGGACAGGCCAAATACAATGAGCAGTTCTTC
CASSPGQAKYNEQFF
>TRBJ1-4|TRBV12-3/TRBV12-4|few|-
TGTGCCAGCAGTTTTGATGGCGGGACAAAACTGTTTTTT
CASSFDGGTKLFF
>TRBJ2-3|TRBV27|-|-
TGTGCCAGCAGCTTAGTCCCCTCACCTGATACGCAGTATTTT
CASSLVPSPDTQYF
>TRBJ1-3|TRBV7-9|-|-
TGTGCCAGCAGCCCCCTTTGGGGTTCTGGAAACACCATATATTTT
CASSPLWGSGNTIYF
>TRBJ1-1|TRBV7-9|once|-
TGTGCCAGCAGCTTCATGCGGGGTGGAAACACTGAAGCTTTCTTT
CASSFMRGGNTEAFF
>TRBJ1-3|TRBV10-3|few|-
TGTGCCATCAGTTCGGCAGTCTCTGGAAACACCATATATTTT
CAISSAVSGNTIYF
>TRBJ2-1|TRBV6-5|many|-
TGTGCCAGCAGCGAAACGGGACTTCGTTACAATGAGCAGTTCTTC
CASSETGLRYNEQFF
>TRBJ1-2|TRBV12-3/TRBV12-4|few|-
TGTGCCAGCAGTCCGGGACAACCGGGCTACACCTTC
CASSPGQPGYTF
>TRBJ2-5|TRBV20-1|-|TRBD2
TGCAGTGTTATGGGGGCTAGCGGGCACCAAGAGACCCAGTGCTTC
CSVMGASGHQETQCF
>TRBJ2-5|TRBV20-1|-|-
TGCAGTGCTAGAGTGAGGGAAGGAGAAGAGACCCAGTACTTC
CSARVREGEETQYF
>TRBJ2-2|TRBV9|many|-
TGTGCCAGCAGCGGTAGCAATACCGGGGAGCTGTTTTTT
CASSGSNTGELFF
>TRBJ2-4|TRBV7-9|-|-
TGTGCCAGCAGCTGGGACTTGGCCAAAAACATTCAGTACTTC
CASSWDLAKNIQYF
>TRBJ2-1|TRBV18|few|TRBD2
TGTGCCAGCTCACACCCGCGGGAGTTGAATGAGCAGTTCTTC
CASSHPRELNEQFF
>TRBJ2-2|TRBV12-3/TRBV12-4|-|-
TGTGCCAGCAGTCAAGGACTCATTGACACCGGGGAGCTGTTTTTT
CASSQGLIDTGELFF
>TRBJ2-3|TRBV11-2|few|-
TGTGCCAGCAGCTTTGCCGACACAGATACGCAGTATTTT
CASSFADTDTQYF
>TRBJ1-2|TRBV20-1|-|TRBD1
TGCAGTGCTAGCCCCGGACAGGGCGCCAACTATGGCTACACCTTC
CSASPGQGANYGYTF
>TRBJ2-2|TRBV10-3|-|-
TGTGCCATCAGTGGAAGTAGCCGGGGAGGCACCGGGGAGCTGTTTTTT
CAISGSSRGGTGELFF
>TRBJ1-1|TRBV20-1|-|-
TGCAGTGCCCTCGCGGGGGTCACTGAAGCTTTCTTT
CSALAGVTEAFF
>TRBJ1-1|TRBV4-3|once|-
TGCGCCAGCAGCCCGTCCTTAGGGGCCCTGAACACTGAAGCTTTCTTT
CASSPSLGALNTEAFF
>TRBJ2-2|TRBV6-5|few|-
TGTGCCAGCAGTCGGGCCTCCGGGGAGCTGTTTTTT
CASSRASGELFF
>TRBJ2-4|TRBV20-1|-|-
TGCAGTGCTAGACGCGGGCGACAGAATAAAAACATTCAGTACTTC
CSARRGRQNKNIQYF
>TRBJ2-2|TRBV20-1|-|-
TGCAGTGCTAGAGATTTAGACCAGCCCCAAGGAACGAACACCGGGGAGCTGTTTTTT
CSARDLDQPQGTNTGELFF
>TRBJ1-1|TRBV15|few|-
TGTGCCACCAGCAGAGATCCCCGGGGCGCTGAAGCTTTCTTT
CATSRDPRGAEAFF
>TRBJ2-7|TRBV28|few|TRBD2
TGTGCCAGCAGCTCCCTACCGGGACTAGCGGGAGAAGAGCAGTACTTC
CASSSLPGLAGEEQYF
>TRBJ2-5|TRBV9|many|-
TGTGCCAGCAGCGAGGGACCTGACCAAGAGACCCAGTACTTC
CASSEGPDQETQYF
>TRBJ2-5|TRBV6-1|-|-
TGTGCCAGCCATTCGCCCCTAAGTCCCCAGTACTTC
CASHSPLSPQYF
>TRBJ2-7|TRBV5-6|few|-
TGTGCCAGCAGTCATGACAACCCCTACGAGCAGTACTTC
CASSHDNPYEQYF
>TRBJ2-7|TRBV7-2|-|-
TGTGCCAGCAGCTTTATGGCCTACGGGCAGTACTTC
CASSFMAYGQYF
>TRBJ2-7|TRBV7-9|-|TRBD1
TGTGCCAGCAGCTTAGTGGGACAGCCCTACGAGCAGTACTTC
CASSLVGQPYEQYF
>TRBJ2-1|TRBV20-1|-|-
TGCAGTGCTACCCGCGGACCGACCTACAATGAGCAGTTCTTC
CSATRGPTYNEQFF
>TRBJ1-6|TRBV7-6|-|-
TGTGCCAGCAGCTTAAGGGCAGGGGATAATTCACCCCTCCACTTT
CASSLRAGDNSPLHF
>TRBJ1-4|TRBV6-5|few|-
TGTGCCAGCAGCACCACCGGCAGCATCCCGGGGGGACTGTTTTTT
CASSTTGSIPGGLFF
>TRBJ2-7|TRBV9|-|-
TGTGCCAGCAGCGTAGGAGGCGGGGACGAGCAGTACTTC
CASSVGGGDEQYF
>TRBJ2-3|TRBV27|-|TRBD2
TGTGCCAGCAGAGACCCGGGGGGTCCGCAGTATTTT
CASRDPGGPQYF
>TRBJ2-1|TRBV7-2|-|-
TGTGCCAGCAGCTTGGAGTACGGGTACAATGAGCAGTTCTTC
CASSLEYGYNEQFF
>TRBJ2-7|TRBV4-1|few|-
TGCGCCAGCAGCCACTTGGGCCTCGCCAGCTCCTACGAGCAGTACTTC
CASSHLGLASSYEQYF
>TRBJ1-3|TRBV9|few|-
TGCGCCAGCAGCGTACCTCCTGGAAACACCATATATTTT
CASSVPPGNTIYF
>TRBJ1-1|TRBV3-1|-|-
TGTGCCAGCAGCCAGAGGGGTCCTGAAGCTTTCTTT
CASSQRGPEAFF
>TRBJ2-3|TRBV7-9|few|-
TGTGCCAGCACCCTAGGGAGCACAGATACGCAGTATTTT
CASTLGSTDTQYF
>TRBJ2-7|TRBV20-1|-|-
TGCAGTGCTCTGTTACTCCCACACTACGAGCAGTACTTC
CSALLLPHYEQYF
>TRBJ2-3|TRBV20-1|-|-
TGCAGTGCGGGTACAGGGAGCACAGATACGCAGTATTTT
CSAGTGSTDTQYF
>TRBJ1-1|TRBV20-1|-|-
TGCAGTGCTAGAGATTTATCGGAGACTGAAGATTTCTTT
CSARDLSETEDFF
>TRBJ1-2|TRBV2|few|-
TGTGCCAGCAGCACCGGGACACTAAACTATGGCTACACCTTC
CASSTGTLNYGYTF
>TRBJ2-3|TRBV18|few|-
TGTGCCAGCTCCCCAGGACAGCGGGGAAGCACAGATACGCAGTATTTT
CASSPGQRGSTDTQYF
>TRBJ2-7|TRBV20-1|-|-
TGCAGTGCTACCAAACAGGGCCACGAGCAGTACTTC
CSATKQGHEQYF